This section outlines one T cell receptor (beta chain) sequence together with its context. CDR3 length equals 16 residues. The germline V and J ends were trimmed by 5 bases and 0 bases, with 13 bases remaining between them. Per germline, CDR1 LNHDA and CDR2 SQIVND (reference sequence). This sample stems from a study of blood T cell repertoires in COVID-19. The table came from immunoSEQ multiplex PCR; TCRdb's copy has only in-frame clones and leaves some out. The sample records roughly 190,000 clones, 80% to 90% being singletons. V gene TRBV19 combines with J gene TRBJ1-4; TRBD1 is a possible D gene (6 bases). The receptor was isolated from a woman aged 55-69 years with COVID-19, enrolled during active disease. The source material was peripheral blood. CDR3 coding DNA: TGTGCCAGTAGTGGACAGTTACCTGCAACTAATGAAAAACTGTTTTTT. Its translation: CASSGQLPATNEKLFF.